The clone carrying this TCR beta chain was detected many times. The antigen remains unidentified. MiXCR, applied by TCRdb to the RT-PCR reads, yields one record per CDR3 protein. Of hundreds of thousands of distinct CDR3 sequences in the sample, 25% are singletons; the top ten hold approximately 2%. These data are taken from a study of response to subunit inactivated influenza vaccine. Study-level findings and limits: Few additional T cells are recruited per seasonal influenza vaccination, authors suggested.

CDR3 length equals 11 residues. V was cut by 1 base and J by 7 bases, with 4 bases left in between. This TCR derives from a man aged 50 to 60 who received an inactivated influenza vaccine. The chain links TRBV12-3 or TRBV12-4 to TRBJ1-1; D remains unclear. This sample comprised CD4+ T cells sorted from PBMCs, obtained about 5 days after vaccination. CDR3 bases: TGTGCCAGCAGTTTAGGGGGTGAAGCTTTCTTT. Translated, it gives CASSLGGEAFF.